The 27 T cell receptor beta chains listed next were all sequenced from one sample in a study of blood T cell repertoires in COVID-19. Generated by immunoSEQ multiplex PCR, the TCRdb table keeps only in-frame clones and is missing some. Of 200,000 or so clones listed, about 85% are singletons. The sample consisted of peripheral blood. The receptors were sampled from a man between 65 and 80 years old with active or convalescent COVID-19.

The rearrangement joins TRBV2 to TRBJ2-5; D is ambiguous. CDR3 size: 13 residues. CDR1 SNHLY and CDR2 FYNNEI come from the germline V gene. The V and J ends lost 4 bases and 3 bases respectively, with 9 bases between them. Here the CDR3 reads CASSAGQKETQYF. The CDR3 bases are TGTGCCAGCAGTGCTGGGCAGAAAGAGACCCAGTACTTC.

The chain is built from TRBV28 and TRBJ2-7, with a possible D match to TRBD1 (7 bases). V was pared by 7 bases and J by 4 bases, with 17 bases between. The germline CDR1 and CDR2 sequences are MDHEN and SYDVKM. This CDR3 has 14 amino acids. The CDR3 is CASNFARGDYEQYF. Written as DNA, the CDR3 is TGTGCCAGCAACTTTGCCAGGGGGGATTACGAGCAGTACTTC.

CDR3: CASSDDLVPPLNEQFF. The CDR3 DNA reads TGTGCCAGCAGTGACGACTTAGTGCCCCCCCTCAATGAGCAGTTCTTC. This sequence joins TRBV6-2 or TRBV6-3 and TRBJ2-1; D is unresolved. With 5 bases removed from V and 6 bases from J, the gap between germline ends came to 20 bases. The germline CDR1 and CDR2 sequences are MNHEY and SVGEGT. CDR3 length: 16 residues.

V usage is TRBV5-1 and J usage is TRBJ2-3; TRBD2 matches 7 bases. Germline CDR1 and CDR2: SGHRS and YFSETQ. The CDR3 totals 17 residues. Trimming took 0 bases from V and 4 from J; bases not matched to a gene: 11. CDR3 nucleotides: TGCGCCAGCAGCTTGGGTCTTGCGGGAGTTTCCGCAGATACGCAGTATTTT. Protein: CASSLGLAGVSADTQYF. Full variable domain (outside the CDR3, taken from reference TRBV5-1 and TRBJ2-3): KAGVTQTPRYLIKTRGQQVTLSCSPISGHRSVSWYQQTPGQGLQFLFEYFSETQRNKGNFPGRFSGRQFSNSRSEMNVSTLELGDSALYLCASSLGLAGVSADTQYFGPGTRLTVL.

This clone was seen ten or more times. Other DNA sequences in this sample translate to the same CDR3. CDR3 loop: CAWSRQGNQPQHF. DNA of the CDR3: TGTGCCTGGAGTCGGCAGGGCAATCAGCCCCAGCATTTT. This chain joins TRBV30 and TRBJ1-5, with D uncertain. Trimming removed 2 bases from V and 2 bases from J, with 7 bases in between. Germline loops: CDR1 GTSNPN, CDR2 SVGIG (reference sequence). CDR3 length equals 13 residues. Complete variable domain (other parts from reference TRBV30 and TRBJ1-5): SQTIHQWPATLVQPVGSPLSLECTVEGTSNPNLYWYRQAAGRGLQLLFYSVGIGQISSEVPQNLSASRPQDRQFILSSKKLLLSDSGFYLCAWSRQGNQPQHFGDGTRLSIL.

The chain carries TRBV7-8 and TRBJ2-3; D unclear. The CDR3 spans 13 residues. Between the trimmed V and J ends, which lost 10 bases and 3 bases, there was a span of 14 bases. The germline gives CDR1 SGHVS, CDR2 FQNEAQ. In DNA, the CDR3 is TGTGCCACCCGAGGCTCGATAACAGATACGCAGTATTTT. It codes for CATRGSITDTQYF.

The gene calls are TRBV6-5 and TRBJ2-5; TRBD2 aligns across 10 bases. The CDR3 runs 13 residues. The V gene end was trimmed by 5 bases and the J gene end by 6 bases; junction bases not matched to a gene: 3. Germline loops: CDR1 MNHEY, CDR2 SVGAGI. CDR3 sequence: CASSPSGGQTQYF. In DNA form, the CDR3 reads TGTGCCAGCAGTCCTAGCGGGGGACAGACCCAGTACTTC.

This clone was counted a single time. This rearrangement joins TRBV19 to TRBJ1-5, with 10 bases matching TRBD1. This CDR3 comprises 15 residues. Germline CDR1 reads LNHDA; CDR2 reads SQIVND (reference sequence). Trimming took 9 bases from V and 1 from J; bases not matched to a gene: 6. CDR3 loop: CASRRTGGSNQPQHF. The CDR3, as DNA: TGTGCCAGCCGCAGGACAGGGGGGAGCAATCAGCCCCAGCATTTT.

The chain employs TRBV6-5 and TRBJ1-4; D possibly corresponds to TRBD1 (5 bases). Trimming stripped 0 bases from V and 11 bases from J, with 7 bases between. The germline CDR1 and CDR2 sequences are MNHEY and SVGAGI. CDR3 length equals 12 residues. DNA for the CDR3: TGTGCCAGCAGTTACTCGGGGGGGAAACTGTTTTTT. Its translation is CASSYSGGKLFF.

The rearrangement joins TRBV27 to TRBJ1-1; perhaps TRBD1 as D (5 bases). The CDR3 contains 13 residues. Trimming stripped 6 bases from V and 0 bases from J, with 8 bases between. Germline V gene sequence: CDR1 MNHEY, CDR2 SMNVEV (reference sequence). The DNA for the CDR3 is TGTGCCAGCAGGACGACAGTGAACACTGAAGCTTTCTTT. Protein product: CASRTTVNTEAFF.

This clone was seen more than once but under ten times. The chain links TRBV27 to TRBJ2-2, with D maybe TRBD2 (7 bases). Looked up from germline, CDR1 is MNHEY and CDR2 is SMNVEV (reference sequence). Trimming stripped 3 bases from V and 7 bases from J, with 12 bases between. This CDR3 contains 14 residues. CDR3: CASSLGGGGGELFF. CDR3 DNA: TGTGCCAGCAGTTTGGGGGGGGGCGGCGGGGAGCTGTTTTTT.

This chain joins TRBV28 and TRBJ1-2; no clear D. CDR1 MDHEN and CDR2 SYDVKM come from the germline V gene. V was shortened by 2 bases and J by 5 bases, with 12 bases between the two germline ends. The CDR3 spans 14 residues. The CDR3, as DNA: TGTGCCAGCAGTTTACCGGGGATGGAGTATGGCTACACCTTC. It is translated as CASSLPGMEYGYTF.

The V call is TRBV6-5, the J call TRBJ1-4; 9 nucleotides agree with TRBD1. This CDR3 has 14 residues. Germline trimming cut 6 bases from V and 5 bases from J; bases unmatched to any gene: 4. Germline CDR1 is MNHEY and CDR2 is SVGAGI. The DNA of the CDR3 is TGTGCCAGCAGCAAAACAGGGGGCAATGAAAAACTGTTTTTT. This translates into CASSKTGGNEKLFF.

The CDR3 region has the DNA TGTGCCAGCAGTCTCAGGGCCACCTACAATGAGCAGTTCTTC. Protein sequence: CASSLRATYNEQFF. The chain employs TRBV2 and TRBJ2-1; D possibly corresponds to TRBD1 (5 bases). Trimming cost V 5 bases and J 2 bases, with 10 bases left between them. CDR1 and CDR2 from the germline V gene are SNHLY and FYNNEI. The length of the CDR3 is 14 residues.

The chain couples TRBV7-2 to TRBJ2-2; tentatively, D is TRBD2 (6 bases). V was pared by 1 base and J by 7 bases, with 16 bases between. The germline CDR1 and CDR2 sequences are SGHTA and FQGNSA. This CDR3 has 16 amino acids. The DNA for the CDR3 is TGTGCCAGCAGCTTAGTCCTCGGGGGAGTGTTCGGGGAGCTGTTTTTT. Translating gives CASSLVLGGVFGELFF.

This clone has only one observation. This sequence joins TRBV4-3 and TRBJ2-2, with 8 bases that match TRBD2. From germline, CDR1 is LGHNA and CDR2 YSLEER. V lost 4 bases and J lost 4; bases outside the gene matches: 11. The CDR3 is 17 amino acids. CDR3 in DNA: TGCGCCAGCAGCCGGGCTTCCGGGGGGGCTGGCACCGGGGAGCTGTTTTTT. This codes for CASSRASGGAGTGELFF.

The chain joins TRBV19 to TRBJ1-1, with 8 bases lining up with TRBD1. CDR1 is LNHDA, CDR2 SQIVND, per germline (reference sequence). Unmatched junction bases numbered 4, after V lost 6 bases and J lost 1 base. CDR3 length: 14 residues. As DNA, the CDR3 is TGTGCCAGTAGGGACAGGGATTGGAACACTGAAGCTTTCTTT. Its protein is CASRDRDWNTEAFF.

This sequence joins TRBV19 and TRBJ2-1; D remains unclear. V lost 4 bases and J lost 4, with 5 bases in between. The germline CDR1 and CDR2 sequences are LNHDA and SQIVND (reference sequence). The CDR3 loop spans 12 amino acids. This CDR3 reads CASSSGYNEQFF. Here the CDR3 DNA reads TGTGCCAGTAGTAGCGGATACAATGAGCAGTTCTTC.

The genes are TRBV5-1 and TRBJ1-4; 7 bases align to TRBD1. Germline CDR1 is SGHRS and CDR2 is YFSETQ. The CDR3 is 16 residues long. Trimming removed 3 bases from V and 0 bases from J; junction bases left unmatched: 5. In DNA, the CDR3 is TGCGCCAGCAGCTGGGGACAGAGAACAACTAATGAAAAACTGTTTTTT. The encoded protein is CASSWGQRTTNEKLFF.

This clone has only a few counts. The chain carries TRBV11-2 and TRBJ1-2; D is undetermined. Trimming took off 1 base at V and 2 bases at J, with 11 bases between the two ends. Germline V gene lookup returns CDR1 SGHAT and CDR2 FQNNGV. The CDR3 contains 15 residues. CDR3 sequence: CASSLGGALNYGYTF. Written as DNA, the CDR3 is TGTGCCAGCAGCTTAGGAGGTGCATTAAACTATGGCTACACCTTC.

This clone came up a few times. The genes are TRBV5-1 and TRBJ1-6; no clear D gene. The germline CDR1 and CDR2 sequences are SGHRS and YFSETQ. The CDR3 spans 15 residues. Trimming pared 0 bases from V and 9 bases from J, leaving 13 bases between. The CDR3 nucleotides read TGCGCCAGCAGCTTGGAGGCGGCAGAGGTTTCACCCCTCCACTTT. Translation: CASSLEAAEVSPLHF.

For the CDR3, the DNA is TGTGCCAGCAGACCGGCGGGGGCAGAGACCCAGTACTTC. It encodes CASRPAGAETQYF. The V call is TRBV12-3 or TRBV12-4, the J call TRBJ2-5, with D perhaps matching TRBD2 (7 bases). The length of the CDR3 is 13 residues. V shed 6 bases and J shed 4 bases, with 12 bases lying between them.

This chain connects TRBV7-9 to TRBJ1-2; TRBD1 might be the D (5 bases). V was clipped by 5 bases and J by 4 bases, with 14 bases between them. The CDR3 has 14 residues. Per germline, CDR1 SEHNR and CDR2 FQNEAQ (reference sequence). The CDR3 sequence is CASSPTAQAYGYTF. As DNA, the CDR3 is TGTGCCAGCAGCCCGACCGCACAGGCCTATGGCTACACCTTC. Filled out from reference TRBV7-9 and TRBJ1-2, the complete variable domain reads DTGVSQNPRHKITKRGQNVTFRCDPISEHNRLYWYRQTLGQGPEFLTYFQNEAQLEKSRLLSDRFSAERPKGSFSTLEIQRTEQGDSAMYLCASSPTAQAYGYTFGSGTRLTVV.

This chain uses TRBV28 with TRBJ2-2; TRBD2 matches 7 bases. Germline values: CDR1 MDHEN, CDR2 SYDVKM. V lost 7 bases and J lost 5; bases outside the gene matches: 13. The CDR3 consists of 16 residues. In DNA form, the CDR3 reads TGTGCCAGCACCCGTGGGGGGGGATTTGGAACCGGGGAGCTGTTTTTT. Protein sequence: CASTRGGGFGTGELFF.

The chain employs TRBV21-1 and TRBJ1-3. TRBV21-1 is reported as a pseudogene. The CDR3 extends over 15 amino acids. This chain's CDR3 is CASRPQEGTGNTIYF. The CDR3 coding sequence is TGTGCCAGCAGACCCCAGGAGGGAACTGGAAACACCATATATTTT.

V gene TRBV19 combines with J gene TRBJ1-5; unclear D gene. Trimming cost V 0 bases and J 2 bases, with 11 bases left between them. The CDR3 totals 16 residues. The germline gives CDR1 LNHDA, CDR2 SQIVND (reference sequence). The DNA of the CDR3 is TGTGCCAGTAGTATAGATGGAGGATCAGGCAATCAGCCCCAGCATTTT. Translating it yields CASSIDGGSGNQPQHF.

The rearrangement uses TRBV28 and TRBJ2-3; tentative D call: TRBD1 (6 bases). The V end lost 6 bases, the J end lost 2 bases, and 15 bases lay between the germline ends. Germline CDR1 is MDHEN and CDR2 is SYDVKM. This CDR3 region has 15 residues. CDR3 amino acids: CASSRGGRNTDTQYF. In nucleotides, the CDR3 is TGTGCCAGCAGCCGAGGGGGACGGAACACAGATACGCAGTATTTT.